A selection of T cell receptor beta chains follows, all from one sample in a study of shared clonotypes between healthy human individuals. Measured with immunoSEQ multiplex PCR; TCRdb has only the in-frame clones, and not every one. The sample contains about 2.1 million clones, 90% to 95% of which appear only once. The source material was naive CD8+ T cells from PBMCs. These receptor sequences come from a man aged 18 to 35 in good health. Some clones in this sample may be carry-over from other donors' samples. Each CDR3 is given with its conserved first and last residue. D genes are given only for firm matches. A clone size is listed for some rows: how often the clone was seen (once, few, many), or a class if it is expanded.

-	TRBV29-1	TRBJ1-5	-	CSVYLGGNQPQHF	TGCAGCGTTTATCTGGGGGGCAATCAGCCCCAGCATTTT
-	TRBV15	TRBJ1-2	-	CATSVAVNSNYGYTF	TGTGCCACCAGCGTAGCGGTAAACAGTAACTATGGCTACACCTTC
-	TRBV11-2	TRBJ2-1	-	CASRGTGGDEQFF	TGTGCCAGCAGGGGAACAGGTGGGGATGAGCAGTTCTTC
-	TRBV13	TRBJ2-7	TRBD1	CASSLDLQGVEQYF	TGTGCCAGCAGCTTAGATTTACAGGGGGTAGAGCAGTACTTC
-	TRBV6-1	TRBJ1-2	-	CASSEVVGGHGYTF	TGTGCCAGCAGTGAAGTGGTAGGGGGTCATGGCTACACCTTC
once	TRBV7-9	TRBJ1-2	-	CASSLVGPANYGYTF	TGTGCCAGCAGCTTAGTTGGTCCGGCTAACTATGGCTACACCTTC
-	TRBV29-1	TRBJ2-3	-	CSVEPVGSDTQYF	TGCAGCGTTGAACCTGTTGGGTCAGATACGCAGTATTTT
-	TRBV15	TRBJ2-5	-	CATSRAETQYF	TGTGCCACCAGCAGAGCGGAGACCCAGTACTTC
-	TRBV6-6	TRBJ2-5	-	CASLGALETQYF	TGTGCCAGCTTAGGTGCCTTGGAGACCCAGTACTTC
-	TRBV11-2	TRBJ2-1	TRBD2	CASSLDWFGAGNYNEQFF	TGTGCCAGCAGCTTAGATTGGTTTGGAGCGGGAAATTACAATGAGCAGTTCTTC
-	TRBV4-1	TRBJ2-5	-	CAVREVQETQYF	TGCGCCGTCCGGGAAGTCCAAGAGACCCAGTACTTC
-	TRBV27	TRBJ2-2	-	CASSFWENTGELFF	TGTGCCAGCAGTTTCTGGGAGAACACCGGGGAGCTGTTTTTT
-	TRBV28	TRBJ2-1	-	CASFTYNEQFF	TGTGCCAGCTTTACCTACAATGAGCAGTTCTTC
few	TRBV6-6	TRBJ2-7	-	CASRRGYEQYF	TGTGCCAGCAGGAGGGGTTACGAGCAGTACTTC
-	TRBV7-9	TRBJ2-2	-	CASSLVSTTGELFF	TGTGCCAGCAGCTTAGTATCGACCACCGGGGAGCTGTTTTTT
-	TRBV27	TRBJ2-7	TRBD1	CASSETGGYEQYF	TGTGCCAGCAGTGAGACAGGGGGCTACGAGCAGTACTTC
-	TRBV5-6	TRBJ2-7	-	CASSLTLHEQYF	TGTGCCAGCAGCTTGACACTCCACGAGCAGTACTTC
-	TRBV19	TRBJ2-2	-	CASSPISERTGELFF	TGTGCCAGTAGCCCGATTAGCGAGAGGACCGGGGAGCTGTTTTTT